This T cell receptor (beta chain) was sequenced during a study of Graves' ophthalmopathy and Graves' hyperthyroidism. Study findings and constraints: Prediction of ophthalmopathy progression reached about 71% sensitivity and approximately 73% specificity. Blood also contained most of the expanded thyroid clonotypes above 0.001 frequency.

The CDR3 extends over 17 amino acids. V dropped 0 bases and J dropped 1 base, with 16 bases sitting between them. Germline lookup yields CDR1 MNHEY and CDR2 SVGAGI. The term stable hyperthyroidism indicated an absence of ophthalmopathy within 18 months of follow-up. In this cohort, patients with other autoimmune diseases, uncontrolled infections, pregnancy or lactation were excluded. Beta-chain TCR CDR3 regions were amplified from RNA transcripts. The first round was an RT-PCR with HTBI primers, and the second round was a multiplex PCR. TCRdb reprocessed the multiplex PCR reads with MiXCR, giving one entry per CDR3 protein. The table has about 400,000 distinct CDR3 sequences, 15% seen once; the top ten hold about 7.3%. This clonotype was seen ten or more times. Its antigen is as yet unknown.

The TCR was taken from a young woman with stable Graves' hyperthyroidism. Material for sequencing was peripheral blood. The chain uses TRBV6-5 and TRBJ2-7, with D tentatively TRBD1 (6 bases). The CDR3 sequence: CASSYSFATGASYEQYF. CDR3 sequence (DNA): TGTGCCAGCAGTTACTCGTTTGCGACAGGAGCTTCCTACGAGCAGTACTTC.